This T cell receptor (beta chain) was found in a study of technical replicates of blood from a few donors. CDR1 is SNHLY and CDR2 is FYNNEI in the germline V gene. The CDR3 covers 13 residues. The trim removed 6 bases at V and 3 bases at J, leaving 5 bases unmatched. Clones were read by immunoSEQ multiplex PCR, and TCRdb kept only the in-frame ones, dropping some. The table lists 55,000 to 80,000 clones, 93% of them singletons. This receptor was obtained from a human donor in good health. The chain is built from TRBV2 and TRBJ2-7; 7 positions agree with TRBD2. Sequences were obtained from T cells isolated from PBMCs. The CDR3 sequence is CASSGGSIYEQYF. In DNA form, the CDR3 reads TGTGCCAGCAGCGGGGGGTCCATCTACGAGCAGTACTTC.